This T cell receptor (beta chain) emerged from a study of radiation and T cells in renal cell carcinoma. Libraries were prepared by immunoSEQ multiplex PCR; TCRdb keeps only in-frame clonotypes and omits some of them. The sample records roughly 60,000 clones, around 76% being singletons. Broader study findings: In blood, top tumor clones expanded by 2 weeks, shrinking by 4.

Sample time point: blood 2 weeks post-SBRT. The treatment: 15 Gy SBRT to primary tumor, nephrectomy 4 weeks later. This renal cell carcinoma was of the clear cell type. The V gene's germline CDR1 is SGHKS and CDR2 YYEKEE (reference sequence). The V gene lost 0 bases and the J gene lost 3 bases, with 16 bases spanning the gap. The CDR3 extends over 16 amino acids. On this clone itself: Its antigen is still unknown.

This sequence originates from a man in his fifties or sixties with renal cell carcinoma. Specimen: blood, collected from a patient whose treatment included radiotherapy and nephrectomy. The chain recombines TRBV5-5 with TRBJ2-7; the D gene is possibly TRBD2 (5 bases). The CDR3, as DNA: TGTGCCAGCAGCTTGGAGGGCGGACTGCTAAGCTACGAGCAGTACTTC. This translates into CASSLEGGLLSYEQYF.